These T cell receptor beta chains were read from a single sample in a study of T cells expressing NK-cell markers. TCRdb reprocessed the 5' RACE reads; each CDR3 protein has one entry and no DNA is given. The table for this sample gives over 350,000 distinct CDR3 sequences. The sample consisted of blood T cells: a sorted CD56 or NKG2C T cell subset, CD4+ or CD8+ T cells, or bulk PBMC T cells (not recorded which). Receptor source: a woman aged 45 to 65 in good health. CDR3s include the opening cysteine and the closing phenylalanine or tryptophan.

CDR3 | length | J | V
CSATPLRGPNTDTQYF | 16 | TRBJ2-3 | TRBV20-1
CSAPRSGRSDTQYF | 14 | TRBJ2-3 | TRBV20-1
CASSLLPNSGANVLTF | 16 | TRBJ2-6 | TRBV27
CASSQPGLIISDEQFF | 16 | TRBJ2-1 | TRBV4-1
CASSSDSKTGELFF | 14 | TRBJ2-2 | TRBV5-1
CSVPRREGVAKNIQYF | 16 | TRBJ2-4 | TRBV29-1
CSVGLATKETQYF | 13 | TRBJ2-5 | TRBV29-1
CASSLSGQGSYNEQFF | 16 | TRBJ2-1 | TRBV27
CASKLGTANQPQHF | 14 | TRBJ1-5 | TRBV12-3/TRBV12-4
CASKLRAAGDTGELFF | 16 | TRBJ2-2 | TRBV7-9
CASSPFGGTGSSGANVLTF | 19 | TRBJ2-6 | TRBV4-1
CASSSSRGPNHNEQFF | 16 | TRBJ2-1 | TRBV7-9
CASSISANTGELFF | 14 | TRBJ2-2 | TRBV5-1
CSMTGLSYNSPLHF | 14 | TRBJ1-6 | TRBV20-1
CASSLGSRIYNEQFF | 15 | TRBJ2-1 | TRBV7-9
CATTHPGQGRNSYGYTF | 17 | TRBJ1-2 | TRBV10-3
CSVDSPFSYNEQFF | 14 | TRBJ2-1 | TRBV29-1
CASSLDGRGSYGYTF | 15 | TRBJ1-2 | TRBV12-3/TRBV12-4
CSVGAGGGNTIYF | 13 | TRBJ1-3 | TRBV29-1
CAISESKGLTYGYTF | 15 | TRBJ1-2 | TRBV10-3
CASQPTSFADTQYF | 14 | TRBJ2-3 | TRBV10-1
CASSSAGDRSKTQYF | 15 | TRBJ2-5 | TRBV10-1
CASSQSAGGPPYEQYF | 16 | TRBJ2-7 | TRBV4-2
CSAYLQGAEAFF | 12 | TRBJ1-1 | TRBV20-1
CASSLVFLAGDMNEQFF | 17 | TRBJ2-1 | TRBV7-9
CASSYSGLGLYEQYF | 15 | TRBJ2-7 | TRBV6-5
CASSPSEVENIQYF | 14 | TRBJ2-4 | TRBV7-9
CAISGRDYPGRNEQFF | 16 | TRBJ2-1 | TRBV10-3
CASSPVTSIQAGREQFF | 17 | TRBJ2-1 | TRBV19
CASSTHTQETQYF | 13 | TRBJ2-5 | TRBV9
CASSALQGGTEAFF | 14 | TRBJ1-1 | TRBV7-8
CASSPSGSGSYEQYF | 15 | TRBJ2-7 | TRBV13
CASSLRRVSYNEQFF | 15 | TRBJ2-1 | TRBV28
CATSFTGTSGSAQYF | 15 | TRBJ2-3 | TRBV24-1
CASSFKAGNTGELFF | 15 | TRBJ2-2 | TRBV6-1
CASSLVAGYEKLFF | 14 | TRBJ1-4 | TRBV11-2
CASIGWDRGYTQYF | 14 | TRBJ2-3 | TRBV27
CASSLGRGLAGAIFTGELFF | 20 | TRBJ2-2 | TRBV11-2
CASSLVAGSGANVLTF | 16 | TRBJ2-6 | TRBV7-8
CASSDLLNTGELFF | 14 | TRBJ2-2 | TRBV6-4
CASSQSGGFYNEQFF | 15 | TRBJ2-1 | TRBV6-5
CASSLDRLGRSNTEAFF | 17 | TRBJ1-1 | TRBV11-2
CSVAAGTGSTDTQYF | 15 | TRBJ2-3 | TRBV29-1
CSVGEFGYEQYF | 12 | TRBJ2-7 | TRBV29-1
CASNRGSGANVLTF | 14 | TRBJ2-6 | TRBV6-1
CASMMTGSHNEQFF | 14 | TRBJ2-1 | TRBV7-2
CASSFEGRLQEKLFF | 15 | TRBJ1-4 | TRBV27
CASSLVAQETQYF | 13 | TRBJ2-5 | TRBV5-1
CASSYSGRSNQPQHF | 15 | TRBJ1-5 | TRBV6-5
CSARTSSIRQQDTQYF | 16 | TRBJ2-3 | TRBV20-1